This T cell receptor beta chain was observed in a study of blood T cell repertoires in COVID-19. Study as a whole: The study drew acute and convalescent COVID-19 samples from the United States, Italy and Spain. T cells, B-cell-depleted T cells, or PBMCs supplied cDNA or gDNA.

J gave up 4 bases and V 5 bases, and 4 bases lay outside the gene matches. This CDR3 has 15 amino acids. Germline V gene data show CDR1 as ENHRY and CDR2 as SYGVKD. Sequencing used immunoSEQ multiplex PCR; TCRdb keeps in-frame clones, though not all of them. The sample has roughly 340,000 clones, 87% seen once; the top ten hold more than 5%. The sequence came from a woman aged 45-65 years with COVID-19, enrolled during active disease. The chain carries TRBV10-3 and TRBJ2-7; 14 bases map to TRBD2. Source material: peripheral blood. Here the CDR3 reads CAISSGTSGSYEQYF. The CDR3 DNA sequence: TGTGCCATCAGTTCCGGGACTAGCGGGAGTTACGAGCAGTACTTC.